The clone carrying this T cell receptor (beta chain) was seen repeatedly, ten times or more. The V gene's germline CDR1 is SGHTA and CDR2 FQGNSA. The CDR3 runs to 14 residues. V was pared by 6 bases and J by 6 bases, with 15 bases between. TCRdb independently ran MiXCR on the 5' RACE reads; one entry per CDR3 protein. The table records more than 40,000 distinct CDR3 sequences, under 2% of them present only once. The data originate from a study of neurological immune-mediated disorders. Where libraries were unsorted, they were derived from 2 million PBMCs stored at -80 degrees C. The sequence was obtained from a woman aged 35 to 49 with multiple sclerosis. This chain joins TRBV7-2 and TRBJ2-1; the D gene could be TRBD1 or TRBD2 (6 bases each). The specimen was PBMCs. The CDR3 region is CASRGGRDINEQFF. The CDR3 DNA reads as TGTGCCAGCAGGGGGGGCAGGGACATCAATGAGCAGTTCTTC.